This is a list of T cell receptor beta chains from one sample in a study of T cells in localized non-small cell lung cancer. Generated by immunoSEQ multiplex PCR, the TCRdb table keeps only in-frame clones and is missing some. The sample has more than 2,500 clones; roughly 29% are singletons. Sequencing was performed on lung tumor tissue, taken before any cancer treatment. The origin of the receptors is a woman aged 40-69 years with stage I lung adenocarcinoma. Both conserved end residues are part of each CDR3. D genes are given only for firm matches. Some rows have no size entry. The others give once, few or many, or a class for an expanded clone.

TRBJ2-7,TRBV11-3,TRBD1,few,CASKPRDRVWEQYF,TGTGCCAGCAAACCCCGGGACAGGGTATGGGAGCAGTACTTC
TRBJ2-7,TRBV19,TRBD2,few,CASTPGGGARYEQYF,TGTGCCAGTACCCCCGGCGGGGGGGCGAGGTACGAGCAGTACTTC
TRBJ2-3,TRBV30,TRBD1,few,CAWSGAGGELPQYF,TGTGCCTGGAGTGGGGCAGGGGGCGAATTGCCGCAGTATTTT
TRBJ1-3,TRBV30,-,-,CAWSVSSGNTIYF,TGTGCCTGGAGTGTATCCTCTGGAAACACCATATATTTT
TRBJ1-1,TRBV5-1,TRBD1,-,CASSPRTGITEAFF,TGCGCCAGCAGCCCGCGGACAGGGATCACTGAAGCTTTCTTT
TRBJ2-1,TRBV28,-,few,CASSLPAGSYNEQFF,TGTGCCAGCAGTCTCCCAGCGGGCTCCTACAATGAGCAGTTCTTC
TRBJ2-1,TRBV29-1,TRBD2,medium-sized,CSVVTGTSGMVGEQFF,TGCAGCGTTGTGACCGGGACTAGCGGGATGGTGGGCGAGCAGTTCTTC
TRBJ2-1,TRBV11-3,-,few,CASSSRRGNYNEQFF,TGTGCCAGCAGCTCCCGTAGGGGGAACTACAATGAGCAGTTCTTC
TRBJ1-4,TRBV29-1,-,-,CSVEIAPGEKLFF,TGCAGCGTTGAAATTGCCCCCGGTGAAAAACTGTTTTTT
TRBJ2-3,TRBV18,TRBD2,-,CASSLTSGSGTDTQYF,TGTGCCAGCTCACTCACTAGCGGGAGCGGCACAGATACGCAGTATTTT
TRBJ2-3,TRBV27,TRBD1,once,CATSDFMGQGTDTQYF,TGTGCCACCAGTGATTTTATGGGACAGGGCACAGATACGCAGTATTTT
TRBJ1-4,TRBV9,-,medium-sized,CASSVSFGNEKLFF,TGTGCCAGCAGCGTAAGCTTCGGGAATGAAAAACTGTTTTTT
TRBJ2-1,TRBV28,-,few,CASSSPGTGYNEQFF,TGTGCCAGCAGTTCTCCCGGGACGGGCTACAATGAGCAGTTCTTC
TRBJ2-3,TRBV25-1,TRBD2,-,CASARPAGGTDTQYF,TGTGCCAGCGCCCGACCGGCGGGAGGCACAGATACGCAGTATTTT
TRBJ2-1,TRBV11-3,TRBD2,-,CASSRGLAGVIDEQFF,TGTGCCAGCAGCCGAGGACTAGCGGGAGTTATTGATGAGCAGTTCTTC
TRBJ2-3,TRBV18,TRBD2,few,CASSPPGLAGADTQYF,TGTGCCAGCTCACCACCGGGTCTGGCGGGAGCTGATACGCAGTATTTT
TRBJ1-5,TRBV19,-,-,CASSLMARQPQHF,TGTGCCAGTAGTTTAATGGCGCGTCAGCCCCAGCATTTT
TRBJ1-2,TRBV29-1,-,few,CSVEDQERVGYTF,TGCAGCGTTGAAGATCAGGAGCGAGTCGGCTACACCTTC
TRBJ1-1,TRBV6-7,-,-,CASSYQGARTEAFF,TGTGCCAGCAGCTACCAGGGAGCGCGCACTGAAGCTTTCTTT
TRBJ2-1,TRBV19,-,-,CASSLGWGVAYNEQFF,TGTGCCAGTAGCCTTGGATGGGGGGTCGCCTACAATGAGCAGTTCTTC
TRBJ2-2,TRBV9,TRBD2,-,CATRKQAGVSGELFF,TGTGCCACCAGGAAGCAAGCGGGAGTCTCCGGGGAGCTGTTTTTT
TRBJ1-1,TRBV29-1,TRBD1,-,CSVSRTGTEAFF,TGCAGCGTTTCCAGGACAGGGACTGAAGCTTTCTTT
TRBJ1-3,TRBV11-3,TRBD1,large,CASSFEDRVVGNTIYF,TGTGCCAGCAGCTTTGAAGACAGGGTAGTTGGAAACACCATATATTTT
TRBJ1-1,TRBV11-3,TRBD1,-,CASSQQTGRTEAFF,TGTGCCAGCAGCCAACAGACAGGGAGGACTGAAGCTTTCTTT
TRBJ1-1,TRBV18,-,few,CASSPDRDEAFF,TGTGCCAGCTCACCGGACCGAGATGAAGCTTTCTTT
TRBJ2-7,TRBV7-5,-,-,CASSLSSGSTGRAYF,TGTGCCAGCAGCTTAAGTAGCGGGAGTACCGGGCGGGCGTACTTC
TRBJ1-1,TRBV5-1,TRBD1,once,CASSLAGGGSDTEAFF,TGCGCCAGCAGCTTGGCAGGGGGCGGTTCGGACACTGAAGCTTTCTTT
TRBJ2-7,TRBV6-8,-,-,CASSYGPRFFYEQYF,TGTGCCAGCAGTTACGGGCCCCGATTCTTCTACGAGCAGTACTTC
TRBJ1-5,TRBV19,-,-,CASSRGPSSNQPQHF,TGTGCCAGTAGTAGGGGACCTTCAAGCAATCAGCCCCAGCATTTT
TRBJ2-1,TRBV6-8,TRBD2,few,CASSGTRVLDGEQFF,TGTGCCAGCAGTGGGACTAGGGTTTTAGATGGTGAGCAGTTCTTC
TRBJ2-2,TRBV29-1,-,-,CSVEDFRNTGELFF,TGCAGCGTTGAAGATTTCCGAAACACCGGGGAGCTGTTTTTT
TRBJ2-7,TRBV6-8,-,medium-sized,CASSYSSPGYEQYF,TGTGCCAGCAGTTATTCTAGTCCGGGCTACGAGCAGTACTTC
TRBJ1-3,TRBV11-3,-,few,CASSLVPGGGNTIYF,TGTGCCAGCAGCTTAGTTCCGGGGGGTGGAAACACCATATATTTT
TRBJ1-1,TRBV14,TRBD1,few,CASSQVDRARLNTEAFF,TGTGCCAGCAGCCAAGTCGACAGGGCTAGGCTGAACACTGAAGCTTTCTTT
TRBJ2-7,TRBV11-3,TRBD2,medium-sized,CASSPPNDGRAYEQYF,TGTGCCAGCAGCCCGCCCAATGACGGGAGGGCGTACGAGCAGTACTTC
TRBJ2-7,TRBV7-5,-,few,CASSLEPFDGYEQYF,TGTGCCAGCAGCTTGGAGCCCTTTGATGGCTACGAGCAGTACTTC
TRBJ1-1,TRBV6-8,TRBD1,-,CASTSTGGGYTEAFF,TGTGCCAGCACGAGTACAGGGGGGGGGTACACTGAAGCTTTCTTT
TRBJ2-7,TRBV6-8,TRBD2,few,CASRLAVAGYEQYF,TGTGCCAGCAGGCTAGCGGTAGCGGGCTACGAGCAGTACTTC
TRBJ2-3,TRBV11-3,TRBD2,few,CASSSVGGSADTQYF,TGTGCCAGCAGCTCGGTGGGAGGGAGCGCAGATACGCAGTATTTT
TRBJ2-2,TRBV19,-,few,CASSIRSELFF,TGTGCCAGTAGTATTCGGTCGGAGCTGTTTTTT